These 14 T cell receptor beta chains share one sample of origin, sequenced in a study of cytomegalovirus exposure and HLA in healthy donors (dated by TCRdb to about 2017). The method was the immunoSEQ multiplex PCR assay. A mixture of 60 forward primers for TCR Vbeta segments and 13 reverse primers for TCR Jbeta segments was used in the multiplex PCR. In its TCRdb copy, this immuneACCESS table keeps in-frame sequences only and misses some clones. Where compared with another copy, unresolved V genes explain less than half of these, and the others have no known cause. The sample contains tens of thousands of clones, roughly 87% of them found a single time. Together, the top ten hold roughly 10% of the sample. The sample was PBMCs. The receptors shown here come from a female donor in good health and CMV-seronegative.

The rearrangement joins TRBV5-4 to TRBJ2-1; D unclear. Trimming cost V 3 bases and J 3 bases, with 10 bases left between them. The germline gives CDR1 SGHNT, CDR2 YYREEE (reference sequence). The CDR3 is 14 residues long. CDR3 loop: CASSSMTGYNEQFF. The CDR3 region has the DNA TGTGCCAGCAGCTCGATGACTGGCTACAATGAGCAGTTCTTC.

The chain recombines TRBV4-1 with TRBJ1-3; the match to TRBD1 covers 8 bases. Trimming cost V 3 bases and J 0 bases; bases outside gene matches: 4. CDR3 length: 16 amino acids. The germline V gene has CDR1 MGHRA and CDR2 YSYEKL. The CDR3 protein is CASSHGTGSSGNTIYF. The CDR3 bases are TGCGCCAGCAGCCATGGGACAGGTAGCTCTGGAAACACCATATATTTT.

In its sample, this clone was seen a few times. The J gene is TRBJ1-4, the V gene TRBV18; D is uncertain. Trimming removed 5 bases from V and 7 bases from J, with 14 bases in between. This CDR3 contains 14 residues. From germline, CDR1 is KGHSH and CDR2 LQKENI. CDR3: CASSSDTGSEKLFF. In nucleotides, the CDR3 is TGTGCCAGCTCATCAGACACTGGTAGTGAAAAACTGTTTTTT.

This chain uses TRBV7-9 with TRBJ1-6, with unresolved D. Germline V CDR1 and CDR2: SEHNR, FQNEAQ (reference sequence). Trimming took off 5 bases at V and 7 bases at J, with 15 bases between the two ends. This CDR3 has 15 residues. The CDR3 loop reads CASSGRGRSNSPLHF. The CDR3 DNA sequence: TGTGCCAGCAGCGGGCGAGGGCGGTCAAATTCACCCCTCCACTTT.

This clone was detected only a few times. In nucleotides, the CDR3 is TGTGCCAGCAGTTACTGGCGGGAAGCAGATACGCAGTATTTT. Translated: CASSYWREADTQYF. This chain connects TRBV6-6 to TRBJ2-3, with D possibly being TRBD2 (6 bases). Germline CDR1 is MNHNY and CDR2 is SVGAGI (reference sequence). The CDR3 runs to 14 residues. V dropped 1 base and J dropped 4 bases, with 9 bases sitting between them.

The CDR3 sequence: CASGSTSGSDFF. CDR3 bases: TGTGCCAGCGGGTCGACTAGCGGGAGCGATTTCTTC. The gene calls are TRBV28 and TRBJ2-1; 12 nucleotides match TRBD2. V trimming: 8 bases; J trimming: 16 bases; junction bases outside the gene matches: 9. This CDR3 is 12 amino acids long. Germline V lookup: CDR1 MDHEN, CDR2 SYDVKM. The full variable domain, completed using reference TRBV28 and TRBJ2-1, is DVKVTQSSRYLVKRTGEKVFLECVQDMDHENMFWYRQDPGLGLRLIYFSYDVKMKEKGDIPEGYSVSREKKERFSLILESASTNQTSMYLCASGSTSGSDFFGPGTRLTVL.

This chain joins TRBV5-4 and TRBJ2-5, with D tentatively TRBD2 (5 bases). The germline V and J ends were trimmed by 4 bases and 2 bases, with 12 bases remaining between them. Germline assignment: CDR1 SGHNT and CDR2 YYREEE (reference sequence). CDR3 size: 14 residues. CDR3 nucleotide sequence: TGTGCCAGCAGCCCCTTCCGGGAACAAGAGACCCAGTACTTC. Its protein product is CASSPFREQETQYF. Together with reference TRBV5-4 and TRBJ2-5, the CDR3 gives the full variable domain: ETGVTQSPTHLIKTRGQQVTLRCSSQSGHNTVSWYQQALGQGPQFIFQYYREEENGRGNFPPRFSGLQFPNYSSELNVNALELDDSALYLCASSPFREQETQYFGPGTRLLVL.

The V and J genes are TRBV7-3 and TRBJ2-1, with 7 positions matching TRBD2. The CDR3 runs 17 residues. The V segment lost 5 bases and the J segment 3 bases; nucleotides outside the gene matches: 13. From germline, CDR1 is SGHTA and CDR2 FQGTGA. The CDR3 reads CASSKNGGRGNYNEQFF. The DNA for the CDR3 is TGTGCCAGCAGCAAAAATGGCGGGCGGGGGAACTACAATGAGCAGTTCTTC.

This chain joins TRBV28 and TRBJ2-7; perhaps TRBD2 as D (7 bases). The CDR3 runs to 15 residues. Looked up from germline, CDR1 is MDHEN and CDR2 is SYDVKM. V was shortened by 2 bases and J by 7 bases, with 18 bases between the two germline ends. CDR3 loop: CASSLGGGVGREQYF. As DNA, the CDR3 is TGTGCCAGCAGTTTAGGAGGGGGGGTAGGACGGGAGCAGTACTTC.

The J gene is TRBJ1-4, the V gene TRBV10-2; no firm D call. Trimming left V 6 bases short and J 3 bases short, with 8 bases between. This CDR3 has 13 residues. Germline V gene sequence: CDR1 WSHSY, CDR2 SAAADI. The CDR3 loop reads CASSPRPNEKLFF. The CDR3, as DNA: TGCGCCAGCAGCCCGCGGCCTAATGAAAAACTGTTTTTT.

This clone turned up a few times. The chain links TRBV6-5 to TRBJ2-7; 7 bases map to TRBD1. Germline values: CDR1 MNHEY, CDR2 SVGAGI. The CDR3 runs 13 residues. After removal of 2 bases from V and 4 bases from J, the junction contained 2 bases not matched to a gene. CDR3 region: CASSYNRGYEQYF. The CDR3 DNA sequence: TGTGCCAGCAGTTACAACAGGGGTTACGAGCAGTACTTC.

This sequence joins TRBV28 and TRBJ2-2; TRBD1 aligns across 7 bases. The germline gives CDR1 MDHEN, CDR2 SYDVKM. The J segment lost 7 bases and the V segment lost 6 bases, leaving 5 bases of the junction unmatched. The CDR3 is 13 residues long. The CDR3 sequence: CASSRDRNGELFF. In DNA form, the CDR3 reads TGTGCCAGCAGCCGGGACAGAAACGGGGAGCTGTTTTTT. Full variable domain (missing parts from reference TRBV28 and TRBJ2-2): DVKVTQSSRYLVKRTGEKVFLECVQDMDHENMFWYRQDPGLGLRLIYFSYDVKMKEKGDIPEGYSVSREKKERFSLILESASTNQTSMYLCASSRDRNGELFFGEGSRLTVL.

The V call is TRBV19, the J call TRBJ2-7, with 8 bases identical to TRBD1. This CDR3 is 15 amino acids long. Germline V gene data show CDR1 as LNHDA and CDR2 as SQIVND (reference sequence). The junction had 10 bases not matched to a gene; V was cut back by 3 bases and J by 6 bases. In DNA, the CDR3 is TGTGCCAGTAGTATCCAGGCAGGGGGCCCGGTCGAGCAGTACTTC. This gives the protein CASSIQAGGPVEQYF. The full variable domain, in which reference TRBV19 and TRBJ2-7 provide the parts outside the CDR3, is DGGITQSPKYLFRKEGQNVTLSCEQNLNHDAMYWYRQDPGQGLRLIYYSQIVNDFQKGDIAEGYSVSREKKESFPLTVTSAQKNPTAFYLCASSIQAGGPVEQYFGPGTRLTVT.

The chain is built from TRBV14 and TRBJ2-7; a weak D match, TRBD2 (5 bases). CDR3 size: 11 residues. V lost 8 bases and J lost 3, with 8 bases in between. Germline lookup yields CDR1 SGHDN and CDR2 FVKESK. The DNA for the CDR3 is TGTGCCAGCGGACTGTACTACGAGCAGTACTTC. As protein: CASGLYYEQYF.